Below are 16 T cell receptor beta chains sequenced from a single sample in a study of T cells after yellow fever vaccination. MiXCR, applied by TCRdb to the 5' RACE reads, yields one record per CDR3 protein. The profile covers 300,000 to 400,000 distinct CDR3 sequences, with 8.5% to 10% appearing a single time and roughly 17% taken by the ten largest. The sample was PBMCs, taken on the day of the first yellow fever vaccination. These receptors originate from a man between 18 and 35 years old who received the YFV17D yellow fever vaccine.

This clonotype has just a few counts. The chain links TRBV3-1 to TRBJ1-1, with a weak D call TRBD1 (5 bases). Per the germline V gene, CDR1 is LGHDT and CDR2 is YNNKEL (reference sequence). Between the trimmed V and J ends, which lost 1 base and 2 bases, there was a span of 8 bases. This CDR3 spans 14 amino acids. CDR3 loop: CASSQGGKNTEAFF. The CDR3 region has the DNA TGTGCCAGCAGCCAAGGGGGGAAAAACACTGAAGCTTTCTTT. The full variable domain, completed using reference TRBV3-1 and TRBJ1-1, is DTAVSQTPKYLVTQMGNDKSIKCEQNLGHDTMYWYKQDSKKFLKIMFSYNNKELIINETVPNRFSPKSPDKAHLNLHINSLELGDSAVYFCASSQGGKNTEAFFGQGTRLTVV.

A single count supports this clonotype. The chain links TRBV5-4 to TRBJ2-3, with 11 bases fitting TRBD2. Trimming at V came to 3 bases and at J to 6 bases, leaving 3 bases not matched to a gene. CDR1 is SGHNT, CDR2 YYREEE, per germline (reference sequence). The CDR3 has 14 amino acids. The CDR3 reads CASSSTSGDDTQYF. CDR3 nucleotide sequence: TGTGCCAGCAGCTCGACTAGCGGGGATGATACGCAGTATTTT.

DNA for the CDR3: TGTGCCAGCAGCCTAAACCCGCGCGGGGGGGGCCGGAGTGGGCAGTTCTTC. Translated: CASSLNPRGGGRSGQFF. The chain carries TRBV7-2 and TRBJ2-1; TRBD2 matches at 9 bases. This CDR3 comprises 17 residues. The V and J ends lost 5 bases and 12 bases, in that order; junction bases with no gene match: 20. The germline V gene encodes CDR1 SGHTA and CDR2 FQGNSA.

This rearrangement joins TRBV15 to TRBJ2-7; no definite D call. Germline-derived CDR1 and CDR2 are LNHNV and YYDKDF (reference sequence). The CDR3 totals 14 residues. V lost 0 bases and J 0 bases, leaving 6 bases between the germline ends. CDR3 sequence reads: CATSREQFSYEQYF. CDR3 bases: TGTGCCACCAGCAGAGAACAGTTCTCCTACGAGCAGTACTTC.

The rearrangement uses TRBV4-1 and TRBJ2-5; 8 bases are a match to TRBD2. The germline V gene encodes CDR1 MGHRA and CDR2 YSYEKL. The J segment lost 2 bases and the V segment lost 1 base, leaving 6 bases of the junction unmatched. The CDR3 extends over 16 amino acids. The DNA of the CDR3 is TGCGCCAGCAGCCAAGTCGTGCGGGGGGCACAAGAGACCCAGTACTTC. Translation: CASSQVVRGAQETQYF.

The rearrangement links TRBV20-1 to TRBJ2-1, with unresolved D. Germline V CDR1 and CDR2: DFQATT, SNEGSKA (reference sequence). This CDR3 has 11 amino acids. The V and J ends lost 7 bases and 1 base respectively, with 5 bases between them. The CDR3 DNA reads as TGCAGTGGTTTGTCCTACAATGAGCAGTTCTTC. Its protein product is CSGLSYNEQFF.

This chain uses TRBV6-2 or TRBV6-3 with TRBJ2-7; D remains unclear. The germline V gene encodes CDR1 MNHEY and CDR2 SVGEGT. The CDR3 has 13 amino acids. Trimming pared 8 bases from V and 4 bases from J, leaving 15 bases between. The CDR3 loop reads CASSTYPPYEQYF. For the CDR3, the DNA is TGTGCCAGCTCGACCTACCCCCCTTACGAGCAGTACTTC.

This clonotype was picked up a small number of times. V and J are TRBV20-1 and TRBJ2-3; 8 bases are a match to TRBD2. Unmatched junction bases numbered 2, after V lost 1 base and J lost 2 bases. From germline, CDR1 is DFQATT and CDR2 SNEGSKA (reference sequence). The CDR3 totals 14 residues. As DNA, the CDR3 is TGCAGTGCTAGAGGAGCGGGGGCCACAGATACGCAGTATTTT. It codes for CSARGAGATDTQYF.

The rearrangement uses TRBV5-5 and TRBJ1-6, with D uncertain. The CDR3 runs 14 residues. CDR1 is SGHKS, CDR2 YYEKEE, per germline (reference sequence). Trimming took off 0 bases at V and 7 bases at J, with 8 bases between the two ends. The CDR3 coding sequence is TGTGCCAGCAGCTTGGCCAGCCCGAATTCACCCCTCCACTTT. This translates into CASSLASPNSPLHF.

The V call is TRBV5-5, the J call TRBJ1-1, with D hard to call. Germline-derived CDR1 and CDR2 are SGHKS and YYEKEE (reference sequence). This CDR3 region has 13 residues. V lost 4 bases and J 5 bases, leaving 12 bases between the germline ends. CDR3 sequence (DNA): TGTGCCAGCAGCGTACAGAGGTTGACTGAAGCTTTCTTT. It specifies CASSVQRLTEAFF.

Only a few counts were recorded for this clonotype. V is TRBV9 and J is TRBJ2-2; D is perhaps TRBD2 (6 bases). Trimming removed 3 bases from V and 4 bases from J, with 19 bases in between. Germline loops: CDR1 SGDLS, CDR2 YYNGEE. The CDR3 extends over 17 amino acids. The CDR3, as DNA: TGTGCCAGCAGCGGGCGGGGTGGCGCGGAGCCCACCGGGGAGCTGTTTTTT. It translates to CASSGRGGAEPTGELFF.

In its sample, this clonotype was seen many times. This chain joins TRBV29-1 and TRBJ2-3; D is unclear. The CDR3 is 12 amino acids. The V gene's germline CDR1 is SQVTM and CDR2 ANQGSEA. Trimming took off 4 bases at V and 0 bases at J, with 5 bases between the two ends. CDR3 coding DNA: TGCAGCGTTGCGGCAAGCACAGATACGCAGTATTTT. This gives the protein CSVAASTDTQYF.

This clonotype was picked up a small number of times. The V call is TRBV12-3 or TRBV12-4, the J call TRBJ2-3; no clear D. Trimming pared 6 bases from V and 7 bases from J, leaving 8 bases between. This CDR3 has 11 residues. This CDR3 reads CASRGFNTQYF. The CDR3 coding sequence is TGTGCCAGCAGGGGTTTTAATACGCAGTATTTT.

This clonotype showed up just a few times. CDR3 sequence: CASGKNRVTNEKLFF. The CDR3 nucleotides are TGTGCCAGCGGGAAGAACAGGGTAACTAATGAAAAACTGTTTTTT. The chain employs TRBV28 and TRBJ1-4; a weak D match, TRBD1 (6 bases). The CDR3 has 15 amino acids. V lost 8 bases and J 1 base, leaving 14 bases between the germline ends. Germline V CDR1 and CDR2: MDHEN, SYDVKM.

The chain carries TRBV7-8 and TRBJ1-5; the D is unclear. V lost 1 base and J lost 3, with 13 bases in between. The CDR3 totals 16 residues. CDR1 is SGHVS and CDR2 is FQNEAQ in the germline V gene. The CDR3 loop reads CASSLVADINNQPQHF. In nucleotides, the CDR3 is TGTGCCAGCAGCTTAGTTGCCGACATTAACAATCAGCCCCAGCATTTT.

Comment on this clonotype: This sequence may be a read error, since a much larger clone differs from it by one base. The CDR3 loop reads CASGSLGVQGTQYF. In nucleotides, the CDR3 is TGTGCCAGCGGATCCTTAGGGGTACAAGGGACCCAGTACTTC. The chain couples TRBV5-4 to TRBJ2-5; the D gene is possibly TRBD1 (5 bases). The CDR3 runs to 14 residues. Germline CDR1 SGHNT, CDR2 YYREEE (reference sequence).